These 9 T cell receptor beta chains came from one sample sequenced in a study of blood T cells in healthy people across ages. A sample-barcoded 5' primer and a J-beta primer mix were used in a second PCR of roughly 6 to 12 cycles. TCRdb reanalysed the 5' RACE reads using MiXCR and keeps one entry per CDR3 protein. The table shows about 770,000 distinct CDR3 sequences, with 40% to 50% occurring only once. The sequencing sample was made of blood. The receptor set was obtained from a man between 60 and 75 years old in good health.

Ten or more counts support this clonotype. The chain joins TRBV7-9 to TRBJ2-7, with TRBD1 identical over 8 bases. The CDR3 consists of 16 residues. The ends lost 4 bases at V and 1 base at J; junction bases unmatched: 9. Germline V gene data show CDR1 as SEHNR and CDR2 as FQNEAQ (reference sequence). The CDR3 DNA is TGTGCCAGCAGCTCTACCTGGGACAGGAGTTCCTACGAGCAGTACTTC. This encodes CASSSTWDRSSYEQYF.

The CDR3 DNA reads TGTGCCAGCAGTCAACGTGGGCGGGGGACGCGGAATGAGCAGTACTTC. Amino acids: CASSQRGRGTRNEQYF. The rearrangement joins TRBV28 to TRBJ2-7; TRBD2 agrees at 7 bases. The trim removed 5 bases at V and 7 bases at J, leaving 17 bases unmatched. CDR3 size: 16 residues. Germline CDR1 is MDHEN and CDR2 is SYDVKM.

The V gene is TRBV2, the J gene TRBJ2-1; 16 nucleotides match TRBD2. Germline CDR1 is SNHLY and CDR2 is FYNNEI. Trimming cost V 11 bases and J 7 bases; bases outside gene matches: 8. CDR3 length: 15 amino acids. The CDR3 protein is CARTGTSGGANEQFF. CDR3 in DNA: TGTGCCCGCACTGGGACTAGCGGGGGGGCGAATGAGCAGTTCTTC.

This clonotype occurred a few times. The chain employs TRBV29-1 and TRBJ2-7; perhaps TRBD2 as D (5 bases). There are 12 residues in the CDR3. Trimming removed 4 bases at V and 0 bases at J, with 7 bases between. Germline CDR1 is SQVTM and CDR2 is ANQGSEA. The CDR3 spells CSVAGVSYEQYF. CDR3 coding DNA: TGCAGCGTTGCCGGGGTCTCCTACGAGCAGTACTTC.

In this sample, this clonotype turned up a few times. V gene TRBV19 combines with J gene TRBJ2-7, with unresolved D. In germline, CDR1 is LNHDA, CDR2 SQIVND (reference sequence). This CDR3 is built from 14 residues. V lost 8 bases to trimming and J lost 7 bases, with 21 bases between them. CDR3 in DNA: TGTGCCAGTCGAACCGGGCCCCAGAGAGGAGAGCAGTACTTC. Residues: CASRTGPQRGEQYF.

V and J are TRBV2 and TRBJ1-2, with 7 bases aligning to TRBD1. The CDR3 has 15 residues. Germline loops: CDR1 SNHLY, CDR2 FYNNEI. V trimming: 6 bases; J trimming: 4 bases; junction bases outside the gene matches: 11. The CDR3 spells CASRREGAPVYGYTF. CDR3 nucleotide sequence: TGTGCCAGCAGGCGGGAGGGGGCGCCGGTCTATGGCTACACCTTC.

The V and J genes are TRBV7-2 and TRBJ2-5; D perhaps matches TRBD1 (6 bases). The CDR3 has 15 residues. The V gene's germline CDR1 is SGHTA and CDR2 FQGNSA. V lost 4 bases to trimming and J lost 5 bases, with 17 bases between them. CDR3 residues: CASSSNTGMVETQYF. CDR3 DNA: TGTGCCAGCAGCTCTAATACAGGGATGGTGGAGACCCAGTACTTC.

This clonotype has a handful of counts. The chain uses TRBV4-3 and TRBJ1-5; TRBD1 matches at 7 bases. CDR3 length equals 14 residues. The J segment lost 7 bases and the V segment lost 4 bases, leaving 7 bases of the junction unmatched. Looked up from germline, CDR1 is LGHNA and CDR2 is YSLEER. The CDR3 coding sequence is TGCGCCAGCAGCCGCGACAGGGCAGGCCAGCCCCAGCATTTT. Translation gives CASSRDRAGQPQHF.

The V call is TRBV6-1, the J call TRBJ1-2; the match to TRBD1 covers 9 bases. J lost 0 bases, V lost 7 bases, and 3 bases had no gene match. Per germline, CDR1 MNHNS and CDR2 SASEGT. This CDR3 contains 14 residues. The CDR3 DNA reads as TGTGCCAGCACCAGACAGGGGGCTAACTATGGCTACACCTTC. Translation gives CASTRQGANYGYTF.